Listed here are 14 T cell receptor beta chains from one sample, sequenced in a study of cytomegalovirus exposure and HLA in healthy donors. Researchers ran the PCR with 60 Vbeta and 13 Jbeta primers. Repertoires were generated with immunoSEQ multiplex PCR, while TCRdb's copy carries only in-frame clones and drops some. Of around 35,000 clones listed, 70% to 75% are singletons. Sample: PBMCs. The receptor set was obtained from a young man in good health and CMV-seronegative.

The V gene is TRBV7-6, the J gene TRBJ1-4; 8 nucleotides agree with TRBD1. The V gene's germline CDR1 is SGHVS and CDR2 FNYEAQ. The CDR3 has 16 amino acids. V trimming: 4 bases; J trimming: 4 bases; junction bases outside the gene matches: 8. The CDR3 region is CASSSITTGDNEKLFF. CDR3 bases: TGTGCCAGCAGCTCCATTACGACAGGGGATAATGAAAAACTGTTTTTT.

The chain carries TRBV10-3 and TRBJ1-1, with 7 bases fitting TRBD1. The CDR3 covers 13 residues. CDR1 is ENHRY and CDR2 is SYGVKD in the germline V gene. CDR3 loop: CASGYAGGTEAFF. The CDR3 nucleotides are TGTGCTTCTGGGTATGCAGGGGGCACTGAAGCTTTCTTT.

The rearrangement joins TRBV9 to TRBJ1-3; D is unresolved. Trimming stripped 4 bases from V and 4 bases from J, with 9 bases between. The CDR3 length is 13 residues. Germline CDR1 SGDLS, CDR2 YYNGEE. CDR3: CASSTRGGNTIYF. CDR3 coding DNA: TGTGCCAGCAGCACTAGAGGGGGAAACACCATATATTTT. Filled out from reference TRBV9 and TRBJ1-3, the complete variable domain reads DSGVTQTPKHLITATGQRVTLRCSPRSGDLSVYWYQQSLDQGLQFLIQYYNGEERAKGNILERFSAQQFPDLHSELNLSSLELGDSALYFCASSTRGGNTIYFGEGSWLTVV.

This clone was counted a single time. CDR3 DNA: TGTGCCATCAGTGGGACAGGGGGCGGTGGCTACACCTTC. Its translation is CAISGTGGGGYTF. V and J are TRBV10-3 and TRBJ1-2; TRBD1 agrees at 11 bases. V was pared by 4 bases and J by 7 bases, with 2 bases of the junction left unmatched. Germline CDR1 reads ENHRY; CDR2 reads SYGVKD. This CDR3 is built from 13 residues.

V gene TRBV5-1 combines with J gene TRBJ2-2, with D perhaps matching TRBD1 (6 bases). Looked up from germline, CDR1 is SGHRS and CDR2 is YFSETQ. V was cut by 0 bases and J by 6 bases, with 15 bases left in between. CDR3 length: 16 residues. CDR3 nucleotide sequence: TGCGCCAGCAGCTTGGGATCTACAGGGCTCGCCGGGGAGCTGTTTTTT. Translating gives CASSLGSTGLAGELFF.

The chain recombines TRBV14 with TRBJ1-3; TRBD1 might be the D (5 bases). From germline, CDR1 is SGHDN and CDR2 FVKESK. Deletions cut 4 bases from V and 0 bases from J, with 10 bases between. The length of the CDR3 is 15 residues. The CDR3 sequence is CASSLGQFSGNTIYF. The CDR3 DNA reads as TGTGCCAGCAGCCTCGGACAATTCTCTGGAAACACCATATATTTT.

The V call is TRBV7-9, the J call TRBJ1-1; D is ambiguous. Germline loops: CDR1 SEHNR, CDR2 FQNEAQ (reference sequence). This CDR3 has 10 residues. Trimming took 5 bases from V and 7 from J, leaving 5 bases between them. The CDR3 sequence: CASSNYEAFF. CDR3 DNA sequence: TGTGCCAGCAGCAATTATGAAGCTTTCTTT.

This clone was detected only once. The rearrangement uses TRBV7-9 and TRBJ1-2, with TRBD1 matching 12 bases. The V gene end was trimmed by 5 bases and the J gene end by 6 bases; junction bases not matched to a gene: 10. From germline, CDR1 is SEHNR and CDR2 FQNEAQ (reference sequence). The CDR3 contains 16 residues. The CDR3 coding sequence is TGTGCCAGCAGCCCGGGACAGGGGGCGCAATTTGATGGCTACACCTTC. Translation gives CASSPGQGAQFDGYTF.

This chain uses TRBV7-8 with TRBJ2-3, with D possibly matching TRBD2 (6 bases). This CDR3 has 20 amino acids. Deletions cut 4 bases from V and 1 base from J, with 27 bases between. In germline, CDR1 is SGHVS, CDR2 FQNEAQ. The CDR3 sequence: CASSSQGVPWVAERTDTQYF. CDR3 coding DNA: TGTGCCAGCAGCTCCCAGGGTGTACCGTGGGTAGCGGAACGCACAGATACGCAGTATTTT. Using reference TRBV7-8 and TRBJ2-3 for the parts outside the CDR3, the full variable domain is GAGVSQSPRYKVAKRGQDVALRCDPISGHVSLFWYQQALGQGPEFLTYFQNEAQLDKSGLPSDRFFAERPEGSVSTLKIQRTQQEDSAVYLCASSSQGVPWVAERTDTQYFGPGTRLTVL.

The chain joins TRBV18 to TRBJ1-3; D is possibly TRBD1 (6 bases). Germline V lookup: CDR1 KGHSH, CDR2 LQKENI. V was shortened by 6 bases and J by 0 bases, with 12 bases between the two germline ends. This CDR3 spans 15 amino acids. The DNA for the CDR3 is TGTGCCAGCTCGCCCACAGGGTTCTCTGGAAACACCATATATTTT. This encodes CASSPTGFSGNTIYF.

The CDR3 coding sequence is TGCGCCAGCAGGCGGACAGAGATCTATGGCTACACCTTC. Its protein is CASRRTEIYGYTF. The gene calls are TRBV5-1 and TRBJ1-2; perhaps TRBD1 as D (6 bases). Trimming took 5 bases from V and 4 from J, leaving 12 bases between them. Germline V gene data show CDR1 as SGHRS and CDR2 as YFSETQ. This CDR3 region has 13 residues.

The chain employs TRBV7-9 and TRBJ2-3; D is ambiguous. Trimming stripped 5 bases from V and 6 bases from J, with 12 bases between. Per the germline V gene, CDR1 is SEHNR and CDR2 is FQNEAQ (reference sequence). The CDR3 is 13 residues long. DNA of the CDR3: TGTGCCAGCAGCCCGAAGTGGGCGGATACGCAGTATTTT. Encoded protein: CASSPKWADTQYF.

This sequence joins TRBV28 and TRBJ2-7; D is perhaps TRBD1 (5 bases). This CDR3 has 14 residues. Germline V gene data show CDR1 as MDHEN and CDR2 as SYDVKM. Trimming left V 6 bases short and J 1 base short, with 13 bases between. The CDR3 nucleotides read TGTGCCAGCAGAGGGGTAGGTGGATCCTACGAGCAGTACTTC. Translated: CASRGVGGSYEQYF.

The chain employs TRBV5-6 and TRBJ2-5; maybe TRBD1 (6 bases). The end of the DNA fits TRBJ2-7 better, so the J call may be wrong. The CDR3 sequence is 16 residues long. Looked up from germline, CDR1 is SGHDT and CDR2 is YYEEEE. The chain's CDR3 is CASSLAHRVLSYEQYF. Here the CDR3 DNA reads TGTGCCAGCAGCTTGGCCCACAGGGTCCTCTCCTACGAGCAGTACTTC.